A single sample gave rise to the 18 T cell receptor beta chains below, sequenced in a study of shared clonotypes between healthy human individuals. Clones were read by immunoSEQ multiplex PCR, and TCRdb kept only the in-frame ones, dropping some. This sample carries roughly 2.6 million clones, around 90% of them seen once, and the ten largest clones take roughly 0.13%. Material for sequencing was naive CD4+ T cells sorted from blood. Subset reported: CD45RA+ positively selected. These receptors all come from a man between 18 and 35 years old in good health.

J is TRBJ2-2 and V is TRBV11-2; 8 nucleotides align to TRBD1. The length of the CDR3 is 16 residues. V lost 5 bases, J lost 4 bases, and 9 bases stayed unmatched. The germline V gene encodes CDR1 SGHAT and CDR2 FQNNGV. CDR3 in DNA: TGTGCCAGCAGCGCTACAGGGGGAAGGACCACCGGGGAGCTGTTTTTT. It encodes CASSATGGRTTGELFF.

This rearrangement joins TRBV7-9 to TRBJ2-5; TRBD1 aligns across 8 bases. CDR3 length: 14 residues. Germline V gene lookup returns CDR1 SEHNR and CDR2 FQNEAQ (reference sequence). Trimming took 2 bases from V and 4 from J; bases not matched to a gene: 3. CDR3 coding DNA: TGTGCCAGCAGCTTACCCGACAGGGGAGAGACCCAGTACTTC. Translating gives CASSLPDRGETQYF.

The rearrangement uses TRBV27 and TRBJ2-5; D remains ambiguous. CDR1 is MNHEY, CDR2 SMNVEV, per germline (reference sequence). V lost 8 bases to trimming and J lost 2 bases, with 15 bases between them. The CDR3 contains 14 residues. The CDR3 region has the DNA TGTGCCAGCCGTCAGAACGGGCCTCAAGAGACCCAGTACTTC. The encoded protein is CASRQNGPQETQYF.

In nucleotides, the CDR3 is TGTGCCAGCAGCCCCCCTCGGGGAATGGGCACTGAAGCTTTCTTT. Translation gives CASSPPRGMGTEAFF. The J gene is TRBJ1-1, the V gene TRBV14, with unresolved D. CDR3 length equals 15 residues. Trimming removed 4 bases at V and 4 bases at J, with 16 bases between. Per the germline V gene, CDR1 is SGHDN and CDR2 is FVKESK.

The V gene is TRBV19, the J gene TRBJ1-3; D is unclear. The germline V gene encodes CDR1 LNHDA and CDR2 SQIVND (reference sequence). Trimming cost V 5 bases and J 2 bases, with 7 bases left between them. The CDR3 runs 13 residues. The CDR3 sequence: CASSEVAGNTIYF. CDR3 DNA sequence: TGTGCCAGTAGTGAGGTGGCTGGAAACACCATATATTTT. The full variable domain, with the rest looked up from reference TRBV19 and TRBJ1-3, is DGGITQSPKYLFRKEGQNVTLSCEQNLNHDAMYWYRQDPGQGLRLIYYSQIVNDFQKGDIAEGYSVSREKKESFPLTVTSAQKNPTAFYLCASSEVAGNTIYFGEGSWLTVV.

A word on this clone: The same CDR3 arises from other DNA sequences in this sample as well. This chain's CDR3 is CSATGEETQYF. The CDR3 bases are TGCAGTGCCACGGGGGAAGAGACCCAGTACTTC. V gene TRBV20-1 combines with J gene TRBJ2-5; D is possibly TRBD2 (6 bases). The CDR3 is 11 residues long. V was cut by 6 bases and J by 3 bases, with 8 bases left in between. In germline, CDR1 is DFQATT, CDR2 SNEGSKA (reference sequence).

V usage is TRBV5-1 and J usage is TRBJ2-1; 12 bases are shared with TRBD2. V dropped 4 bases and J dropped 1; count of bases not matched to a gene: 6. This CDR3 has 17 residues. CDR1 and CDR2 from the germline V gene are SGHRS and YFSETQ. The CDR3 loop is CASSTGLAGFSYNEQFF. In DNA, the CDR3 is TGCGCCAGCAGCACCGGACTAGCGGGGTTTTCCTACAATGAGCAGTTCTTC.

V is TRBV6-6 and J is TRBJ2-7; no clear D gene. Germline values: CDR1 MNHNY, CDR2 SVGAGI (reference sequence). The CDR3 covers 14 residues. V dropped 2 bases and J dropped 5 bases, with 13 bases sitting between them. CDR3 residues: CASSYQGKGNEQYF. CDR3 sequence (DNA): TGTGCCAGCAGTTACCAAGGGAAAGGTAACGAGCAGTACTTC.

The chain is built from TRBV5-1 and TRBJ2-6, with a tentative D call TRBD1 (5 bases). The length of the CDR3 is 16 residues. Germline V lookup: CDR1 SGHRS, CDR2 YFSETQ. Between the trimmed V and J ends, which lost 4 bases and 4 bases, there was a span of 15 bases. The CDR3: CASSNRQGSGANVLTF. For the CDR3, the DNA is TGCGCCAGCAGCAATCGTCAGGGTTCCGGGGCCAACGTCCTGACTTTC.

This clone was counted a few times. The chain carries TRBV11-2 and TRBJ1-6; the D is unclear. The CDR3 has 16 amino acids. Between the trimmed V and J ends, which lost 4 bases and 10 bases, there was a span of 20 bases. The V gene's germline CDR1 is SGHAT and CDR2 FQNNGV. The CDR3 region has the DNA TGTGCCAGCAGCTCCCTTTACCGGGGAGTTGGCTCACCCCTCCACTTT. It specifies CASSSLYRGVGSPLHF. Complete variable domain (other parts from reference TRBV11-2 and TRBJ1-6): EAGVAQSPRYKIIEKRQSVAFWCNPISGHATLYWYQQILGQGPKLLIQFQNNGVVDDSQLPKDRFSAERLKGVDSTLKIQPAKLEDSAVYLCASSSLYRGVGSPLHFGNGTRLTVT.

This chain joins TRBV19 and TRBJ2-1; 7 bases match TRBD2. Looked up from germline, CDR1 is LNHDA and CDR2 is SQIVND (reference sequence). Germline trimming cut 7 bases from V and 3 bases from J; bases unmatched to any gene: 12. The CDR3 covers 16 residues. The CDR3 DNA sequence: TGTGCCAGTACCAAACCGAAGGCTAGCGGCTACAATGAGCAGTTCTTC. It yields the protein CASTKPKASGYNEQFF.

V is TRBV11-3 and J is TRBJ2-1, with 10 bases aligning to TRBD2. The CDR3 is 15 residues long. The trim removed 4 bases at V and 4 bases at J, leaving 4 bases unmatched. The germline gives CDR1 SGHNT, CDR2 YENEEA. The CDR3 spells CASSSGTSEYNEQFF. CDR3 nucleotides: TGTGCCAGCAGCTCCGGGACTAGCGAGTACAATGAGCAGTTCTTC.

The chain joins TRBV5-4 to TRBJ1-2, with 8 positions matching TRBD1. With V trimmed by 0 bases and J by 4 bases, 11 bases remained unmatched. Germline CDR1 and CDR2: SGHNT and YYREEE (reference sequence). CDR3 size: 17 residues. This CDR3 is CASSLGQGAQEAYGYTF. DNA of the CDR3: TGTGCCAGCAGCTTGGGGCAGGGGGCGCAGGAAGCCTATGGCTACACCTTC.

This rearrangement joins TRBV6-6 to TRBJ1-1; D gene uncertain. The CDR3 loop spans 13 amino acids. The ends were cut back, 6 bases at V and 3 bases at J, with 11 bases in the middle. The germline V gene encodes CDR1 MNHNY and CDR2 SVGAGI (reference sequence). The CDR3 reads CASSPVGYTEAFF. The CDR3 nucleotides are TGTGCCAGCAGCCCGGTGGGGTACACTGAAGCTTTCTTT.

The rearrangement links TRBV9 to TRBJ2-2; the D gene is possibly TRBD2 (6 bases). There are 15 residues in the CDR3. The germline V and J ends were trimmed by 1 base and 6 bases, with 13 bases remaining between them. Germline-derived CDR1 and CDR2 are SGDLS and YYNGEE. In DNA form, the CDR3 reads TGTGCCAGCAGCGTACGCGGGGAGGTTGCCGGGGAGCTGTTTTTT. As protein: CASSVRGEVAGELFF.

V and J are TRBV18 and TRBJ2-1; D might be TRBD1 (6 bases). Looked up from germline, CDR1 is KGHSH and CDR2 is LQKENI. V shed 3 bases and J shed 13 bases, with 13 bases lying between them. CDR3 length: 12 amino acids. CDR3 DNA: TGTGCCAGCTCACCCGAACAGGGAACCCAGTTCTTC. Encoded protein: CASSPEQGTQFF.

This clone was detected only a few times. The chain has TRBV18 and TRBJ1-1, with D possibly matching TRBD1 (6 bases). CDR1 and CDR2 (germline): KGHSH, LQKENI. Deletions cut 0 bases from V and 5 bases from J, with 13 bases between. The CDR3 totals 15 residues. This chain's CDR3 is CASSPPLGAATEAFF. In nucleotides, the CDR3 is TGTGCCAGCTCACCACCATTGGGGGCAGCTACTGAAGCTTTCTTT.

With respect to this clone: Other nucleotide sequences in the sample specify the same CDR3. The V and J genes are TRBV11-2 and TRBJ2-1, with TRBD2 identical over 11 bases. Trimming at V came to 1 base and at J to 3 bases, leaving 2 bases not matched to a gene. The CDR3 runs 16 residues. Germline V gene sequence: CDR1 SGHAT, CDR2 FQNNGV. The CDR3 here is CASSLAGTSGYNEQFF. In DNA form, the CDR3 reads TGTGCCAGCAGCTTAGCCGGGACTAGCGGCTACAATGAGCAGTTCTTC.